Shown below are 18 T cell receptor beta chains from a single sample sequenced in a study of T cell responses to AZD1222 COVID-19 vaccine. TCRdb's copy holds only in-frame clones and misses some; the assay was immunoSEQ multiplex PCR. The sample holds 120,000 or so clones, over 75% seen once. The sample was peripheral blood, taken on day 0 of AZD1222 vaccination. These receptors were obtained from an adult in good health.

This chain links TRBV5-6 with TRBJ1-4; perhaps TRBD1 as D (6 bases). V shed 4 bases and J shed 6 bases, with 13 bases lying between them. Germline-derived CDR1 and CDR2 are SGHDT and YYEEEE. CDR3 length: 14 residues. CDR3 sequence (DNA): TGTGCCAGCAGCCCTGAACCAGGGGATGAAAAACTGTTTTTT. This translates into CASSPEPGDEKLFF.

The chain combines TRBV11-2 with TRBJ1-2; D is uncertain. Between the trimmed V and J ends, which lost 5 bases and 6 bases, there was a span of 16 bases. The CDR3 has 14 residues. In germline, CDR1 is SGHAT, CDR2 FQNNGV. The CDR3 here is CASSAEDRVDGYTF. For the CDR3, the DNA is TGTGCCAGCAGCGCGGAAGACCGCGTTGATGGCTACACCTTC.

The V and J genes are TRBV13 and TRBJ1-1; 8 bases line up with TRBD1. Per germline, CDR1 PRHDT and CDR2 FYEKMQ (reference sequence). CDR3 length: 17 amino acids. V dropped 5 bases and J dropped 4; count of bases not matched to a gene: 15. The chain's CDR3 is CASSPLSGGDRSTEAFF. The CDR3 nucleotides are TGTGCCAGCAGCCCCCTTTCAGGGGGCGATCGTAGCACTGAAGCTTTCTTT.

Written as DNA, the CDR3 is TGTGCCAGCAGCGTACAGGGTGGGGGTTACGAGCAGTACTTC. Translated, it gives CASSVQGGGYEQYF. The J gene is TRBJ2-7, the V gene TRBV9; perhaps D is TRBD1 or TRBD2 (5 bases each). Trimming pared 1 base from V and 4 bases from J, leaving 12 bases between. The CDR3 runs 14 residues. Germline-derived CDR1 and CDR2 are SGDLS and YYNGEE.

The J gene is TRBJ1-1, the V gene TRBV20-1; D is unclear. The CDR3 spans 11 residues. Trimming pared 4 bases from V and 4 bases from J, leaving 7 bases between. Per the germline V gene, CDR1 is DFQATT and CDR2 is SNEGSKA (reference sequence). As DNA, the CDR3 is TGCAGTGCTAAGTTGGGCACTGAAGCTTTCTTT. It translates to CSAKLGTEAFF.

V usage is TRBV5-6 and J usage is TRBJ1-4, with TRBD1 matching 10 bases. The CDR3 consists of 17 residues. Per the germline V gene, CDR1 is SGHDT and CDR2 is YYEEEE. The J segment lost 0 bases and the V segment lost 6 bases, leaving 8 bases of the junction unmatched. CDR3 protein: CASITGTGEPTNEKLFF. Written as DNA, the CDR3 is TGTGCCAGCATAACGGGGACAGGGGAACCAACTAATGAAAAACTGTTTTTT.

The chain uses TRBV14 and TRBJ2-3; 11 bases align to TRBD2. The CDR3 consists of 19 residues. V dropped 0 bases and J dropped 2; count of bases not matched to a gene: 10. Germline CDR1 reads SGHDN; CDR2 reads FVKESK. In nucleotides, the CDR3 is TGTGCCAGCAGCCAAGATTGGGGCCTAGCGGGGGGAAACACAGATACGCAGTATTTT. It codes for CASSQDWGLAGGNTDTQYF.

The V call is TRBV5-5, the J call TRBJ1-5; a weak D match, TRBD1 (5 bases). The V gene lost 0 bases and the J gene lost 3 bases, with 7 bases spanning the gap. Germline CDR1 SGHKS, CDR2 YYEKEE (reference sequence). This CDR3 is 14 amino acids long. The CDR3, as DNA: TGTGCCAGCAGCTTGGGACAGTTCAATCAGCCCCAGCATTTT. This encodes CASSLGQFNQPQHF.

This clone showed up just once. The V and J genes are TRBV29-1 and TRBJ1-2, with 7 bases fitting TRBD1. The CDR3 is made up of 12 amino acids. Per germline, CDR1 SQVTM and CDR2 ANQGSEA. Trimming took 5 bases from V and 11 from J; bases not matched to a gene: 11. The CDR3 spells CSVTDRDLKYTF. CDR3 nucleotide sequence: TGCAGCGTTACCGACAGGGACCTAAAGTACACCTTC.

The chain recombines TRBV19 with TRBJ2-7, with a tentative D call TRBD1 (5 bases). CDR3 size: 12 residues. CDR1 and CDR2 from the germline V gene are LNHDA and SQIVND (reference sequence). The V gene lost 10 bases and the J gene lost 2 bases, with 12 bases spanning the gap. The CDR3 spells CATQGAAYEQYF. CDR3 DNA: TGTGCCACCCAGGGTGCCGCCTACGAGCAGTACTTC.

The chain couples TRBV2 to TRBJ1-2, with D perhaps matching TRBD1 (5 bases). The CDR3 spans 14 residues. The V end lost 4 bases, the J end lost 2 bases, and 11 bases lay between the germline ends. Germline CDR1 reads SNHLY; CDR2 reads FYNNEI. CDR3 loop: CASSGQRPNYGYTF. In DNA, the CDR3 is TGTGCCAGCAGTGGACAGAGACCCAACTATGGCTACACCTTC. Combining the CDR3 with reference TRBV2 and TRBJ1-2 gives the whole variable domain EPEVTQTPSHQVTQMGQEVILRCVPISNHLYFYWYRQILGQKVEFLVSFYNNEISEKSEIFDDQFSVERPDGSNFTLKIRSTKLEDSAMYFCASSGQRPNYGYTFGSGTRLTVV.

The rearrangement links TRBV7-9 to TRBJ2-1, with D perhaps TRBD1 (6 bases). There are 15 residues in the CDR3. CDR1 SEHNR and CDR2 FQNEAQ come from the germline V gene (reference sequence). V lost 4 bases to trimming and J lost 3 bases, with 13 bases between them. In DNA, the CDR3 is TGTGCCAGCAGCTCCGGGAAAGGGGGCTACAATGAGCAGTTCTTC. This translates into CASSSGKGGYNEQFF.

This clone was seen a few times. The V gene is TRBV4-1, the J gene TRBJ1-2; the D gene is possibly TRBD1 (6 bases). Trimming pared 2 bases from V and 3 bases from J, leaving 19 bases between. CDR1 is MGHRA, CDR2 YSYEKL, per germline. This CDR3 has 17 amino acids. CDR3 protein: CASSQPGGPKEDYGYTF. The CDR3 DNA reads TGCGCCAGCAGCCAACCTGGGGGGCCAAAGGAGGACTATGGCTACACCTTC.

This chain connects TRBV5-4 to TRBJ1-1; maybe TRBD1 (5 bases). CDR3 length: 18 amino acids. Looked up from germline, CDR1 is SGHNT and CDR2 is YYREEE (reference sequence). Trimming cost V 4 bases and J 1 base, with 23 bases left between them. CDR3 sequence: CASSRLPRHGAGNTEAFF. The CDR3 DNA sequence: TGTGCCAGCAGCCGTCTGCCGCGACACGGGGCAGGGAACACTGAAGCTTTCTTT.

The chain recombines TRBV3-1 (or the pseudogene TRBV3-2) with TRBJ2-3; 8 nucleotides match TRBD1. The germline gives CDR1 LGHDT, CDR2 YNNKEL (reference sequence). The CDR3 runs 14 residues. Trimming cost V 7 bases and J 2 bases; bases outside gene matches: 5. The CDR3 sequence is CASTWTGITDTQYF. The CDR3 DNA is TGTGCCAGCACCTGGACAGGGATCACAGATACGCAGTATTTT.

The chain is built from TRBV7-9 and TRBJ2-5; D unclear. This CDR3 spans 16 amino acids. Germline loops: CDR1 SEHNR, CDR2 FQNEAQ (reference sequence). V shed 5 bases and J shed 5 bases, with 21 bases lying between them. CDR3 sequence: CASSPPLLLVGETQYF. The CDR3 nucleotides are TGTGCCAGCAGCCCCCCCCTACTACTCGTAGGCGAGACCCAGTACTTC. The entire variable domain, with the rest obtained from reference TRBV7-9 and TRBJ2-5, is as follows: DTGVSQNPRHKITKRGQNVTFRCDPISEHNRLYWYRQTLGQGPEFLTYFQNEAQLEKSRLLSDRFSAERPKGSFSTLEIQRTEQGDSAMYLCASSPPLLLVGETQYFGPGTRLLVL.

The genes are TRBV19 and TRBJ2-1, with D perhaps matching TRBD2 (6 bases). This CDR3 contains 16 residues. The ends were cut back, 1 base at V and 5 bases at J, with 15 bases in the middle. CDR1 is LNHDA, CDR2 SQIVND, per germline (reference sequence). CDR3 DNA sequence: TGTGCCAGTAGTATAGGTACCGGGACTGCAAACAATGAGCAGTTCTTC. Amino acid sequence: CASSIGTGTANNEQFF.

V and J are TRBV29-1 and TRBJ2-1, with D possibly matching TRBD2 (5 bases). Germline V CDR1 and CDR2: SQVTM, ANQGSEA. The CDR3 spans 14 residues. The CDR3: CNVLRAVGDNEQFF. The CDR3 DNA reads TGCAACGTCCTAAGGGCGGTGGGAGACAATGAGCAGTTCTTC.